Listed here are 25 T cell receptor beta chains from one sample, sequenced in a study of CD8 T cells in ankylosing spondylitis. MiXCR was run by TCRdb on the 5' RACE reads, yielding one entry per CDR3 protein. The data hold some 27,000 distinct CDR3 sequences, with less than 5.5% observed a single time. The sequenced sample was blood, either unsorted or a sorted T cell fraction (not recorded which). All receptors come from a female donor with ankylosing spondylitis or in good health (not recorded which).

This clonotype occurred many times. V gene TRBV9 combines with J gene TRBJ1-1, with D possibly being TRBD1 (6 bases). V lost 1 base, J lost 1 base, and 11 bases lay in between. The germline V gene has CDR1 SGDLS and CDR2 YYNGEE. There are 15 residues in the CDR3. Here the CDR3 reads CASSVHGGRNTEAFF. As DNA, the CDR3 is TGTGCCAGCAGCGTACATGGGGGCCGGAACACTGAAGCTTTCTTT.

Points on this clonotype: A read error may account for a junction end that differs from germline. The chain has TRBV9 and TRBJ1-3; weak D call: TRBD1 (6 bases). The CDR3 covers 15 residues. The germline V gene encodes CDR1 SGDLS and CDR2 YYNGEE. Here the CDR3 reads CASSANSGHGDTIYF. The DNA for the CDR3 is TGTGCCAGCAGCGCAAACTCGGGACATGGAGACACCATATATTTT.

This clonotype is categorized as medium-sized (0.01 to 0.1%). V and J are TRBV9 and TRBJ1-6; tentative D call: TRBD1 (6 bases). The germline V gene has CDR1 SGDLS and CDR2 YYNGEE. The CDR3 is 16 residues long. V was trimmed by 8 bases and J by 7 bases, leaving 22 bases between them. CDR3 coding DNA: TGTGCCAGTGGACGGGAGGGGACACGGACGAATTCACCCCTCCACTTT. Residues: CASGREGTRTNSPLHF.

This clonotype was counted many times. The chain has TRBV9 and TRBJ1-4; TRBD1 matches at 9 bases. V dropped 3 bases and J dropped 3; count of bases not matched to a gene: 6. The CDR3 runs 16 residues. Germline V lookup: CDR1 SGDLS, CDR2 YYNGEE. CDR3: CASSETGTGSNEKLFF. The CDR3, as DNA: TGTGCCAGCAGCGAGACCGGGACAGGGTCTAATGAAAAACTGTTTTTT.

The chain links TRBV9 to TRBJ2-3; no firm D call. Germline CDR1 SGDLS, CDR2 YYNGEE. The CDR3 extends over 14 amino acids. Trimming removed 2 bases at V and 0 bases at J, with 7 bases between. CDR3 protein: CASSVFSSTDTQYF. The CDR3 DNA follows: TGTGCCAGCAGCGTCTTCTCTAGCACAGATACGCAGTATTTT.

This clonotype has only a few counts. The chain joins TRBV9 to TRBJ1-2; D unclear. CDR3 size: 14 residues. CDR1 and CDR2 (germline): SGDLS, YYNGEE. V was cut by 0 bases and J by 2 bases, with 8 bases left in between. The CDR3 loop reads CASSVGVGNYGYTF. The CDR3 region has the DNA TGTGCCAGCAGCGTAGGGGTAGGGAACTATGGCTACACCTTC. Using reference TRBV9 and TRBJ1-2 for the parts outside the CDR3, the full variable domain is DSGVTQTPKHLITATGQRVTLRCSPRSGDLSVYWYQQSLDQGLQFLIQYYNGEERAKGNILERFSAQQFPDLHSELNLSSLELGDSALYFCASSVGVGNYGYTFGSGTRLTVV.

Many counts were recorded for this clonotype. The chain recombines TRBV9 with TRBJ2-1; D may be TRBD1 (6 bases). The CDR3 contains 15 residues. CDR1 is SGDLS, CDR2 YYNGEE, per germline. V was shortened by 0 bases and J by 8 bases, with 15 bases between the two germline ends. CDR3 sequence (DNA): TGTGCCAGCAGCGTAGTAGGGGGAGCTGGCCATGAGCAGTTCTTC. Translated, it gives CASSVVGGAGHEQFF.

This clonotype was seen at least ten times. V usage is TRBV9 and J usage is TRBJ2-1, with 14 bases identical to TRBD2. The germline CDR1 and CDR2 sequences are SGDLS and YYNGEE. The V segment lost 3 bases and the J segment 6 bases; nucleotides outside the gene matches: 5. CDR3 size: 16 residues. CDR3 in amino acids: CASSARLAGGGNEQFF. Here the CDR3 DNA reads TGTGCCAGCAGCGCTCGACTAGCGGGAGGGGGCAATGAGCAGTTCTTC.

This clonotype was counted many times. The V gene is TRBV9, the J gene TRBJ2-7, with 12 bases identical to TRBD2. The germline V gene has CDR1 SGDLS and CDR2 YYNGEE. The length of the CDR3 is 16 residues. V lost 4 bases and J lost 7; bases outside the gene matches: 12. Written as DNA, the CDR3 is TGTGCCAGCAGCCCGAGACTAGCGGGAGATCCTCGGGAGCAGTACTTC. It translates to CASSPRLAGDPREQYF.

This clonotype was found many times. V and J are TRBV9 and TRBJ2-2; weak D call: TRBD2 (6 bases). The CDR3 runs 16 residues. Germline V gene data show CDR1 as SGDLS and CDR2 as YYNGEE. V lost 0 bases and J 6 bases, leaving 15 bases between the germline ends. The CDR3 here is CASSVGGGKPPGELFF. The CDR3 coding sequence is TGTGCCAGCAGCGTAGGTGGAGGGAAGCCCCCCGGGGAGCTGTTTTTT.

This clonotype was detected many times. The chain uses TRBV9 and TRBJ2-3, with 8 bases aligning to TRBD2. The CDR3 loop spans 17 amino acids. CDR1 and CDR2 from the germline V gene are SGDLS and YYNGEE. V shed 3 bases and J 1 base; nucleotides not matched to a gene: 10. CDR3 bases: TGTGCCAGCAGCGCTCTCGAGGGAGCGGGGGGCACAGATACGCAGTATTTT. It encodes CASSALEGAGGTDTQYF.

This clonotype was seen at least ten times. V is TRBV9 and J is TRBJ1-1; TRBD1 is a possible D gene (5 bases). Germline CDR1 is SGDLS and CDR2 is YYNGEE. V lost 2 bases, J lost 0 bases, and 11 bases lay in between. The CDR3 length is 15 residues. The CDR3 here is CASSVSWGVNTEAFF. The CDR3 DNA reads TGTGCCAGCAGCGTGTCCTGGGGGGTGAACACTGAAGCTTTCTTT.

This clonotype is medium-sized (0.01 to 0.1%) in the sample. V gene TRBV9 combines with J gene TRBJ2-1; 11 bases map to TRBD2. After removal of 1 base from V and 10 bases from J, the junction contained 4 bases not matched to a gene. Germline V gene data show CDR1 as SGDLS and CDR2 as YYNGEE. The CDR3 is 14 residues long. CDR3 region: CASSVLAGGEEQFF. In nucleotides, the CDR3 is TGTGCCAGCAGCGTACTAGCGGGAGGTGAGGAGCAGTTCTTC.

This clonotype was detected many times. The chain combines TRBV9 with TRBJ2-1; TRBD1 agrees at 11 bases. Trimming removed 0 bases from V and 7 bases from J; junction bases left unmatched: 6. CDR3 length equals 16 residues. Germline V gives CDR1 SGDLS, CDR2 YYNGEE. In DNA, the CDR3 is TGTGCCAGCAGCGTAGCCGGACAGGGGGCGCAGAATGAGCAGTTCTTC. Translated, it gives CASSVAGQGAQNEQFF. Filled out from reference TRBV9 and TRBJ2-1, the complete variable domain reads DSGVTQTPKHLITATGQRVTLRCSPRSGDLSVYWYQQSLDQGLQFLIQYYNGEERAKGNILERFSAQQFPDLHSELNLSSLELGDSALYFCASSVAGQGAQNEQFFGPGTRLTVL.

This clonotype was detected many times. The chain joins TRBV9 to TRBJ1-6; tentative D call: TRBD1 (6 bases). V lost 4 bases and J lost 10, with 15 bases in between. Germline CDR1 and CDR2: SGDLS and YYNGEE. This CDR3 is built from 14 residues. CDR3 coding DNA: TGTGCCAGCAGCCCCCGGGGGGCGAACTCACCCCTCCACTTT. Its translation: CASSPRGANSPLHF.

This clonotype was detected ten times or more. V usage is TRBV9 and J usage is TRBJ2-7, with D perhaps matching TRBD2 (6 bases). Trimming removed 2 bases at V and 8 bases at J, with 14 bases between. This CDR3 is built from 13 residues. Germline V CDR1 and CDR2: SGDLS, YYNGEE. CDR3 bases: TGTGCCAGCAGCGTTGGACTAACCACGCAGCAGTACTTC. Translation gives CASSVGLTTQQYF.

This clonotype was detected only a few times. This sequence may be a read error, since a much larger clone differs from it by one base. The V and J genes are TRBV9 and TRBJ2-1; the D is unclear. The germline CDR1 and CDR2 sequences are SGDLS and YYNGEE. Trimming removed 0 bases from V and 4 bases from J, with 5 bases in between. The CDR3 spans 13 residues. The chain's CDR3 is CASSVGNYNEQFF. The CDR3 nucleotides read TGTGCCAGCAGCGTAGGCAATTACAATGAGCAGTTCTTC.

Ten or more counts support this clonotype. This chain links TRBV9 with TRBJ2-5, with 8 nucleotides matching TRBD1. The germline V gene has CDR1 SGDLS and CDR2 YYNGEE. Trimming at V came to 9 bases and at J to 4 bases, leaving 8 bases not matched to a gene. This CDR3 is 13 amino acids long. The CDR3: CATNRGSGETQYF. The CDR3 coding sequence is TGTGCCACGAACAGGGGGAGTGGAGAGACCCAGTACTTC. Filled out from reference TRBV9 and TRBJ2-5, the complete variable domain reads DSGVTQTPKHLITATGQRVTLRCSPRSGDLSVYWYQQSLDQGLQFLIQYYNGEERAKGNILERFSAQQFPDLHSELNLSSLELGDSALYFCATNRGSGETQYFGPGTRLLVL.

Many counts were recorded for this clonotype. The CDR3 reads CASSASISVSAETQYF. DNA for the CDR3: TGTGCCAGCAGCGCATCCATCTCCGTTAGCGCGGAGACCCAGTACTTC. The V call is TRBV9, the J call TRBJ2-5; TRBD2 might be the D (5 bases). This CDR3 is built from 16 residues. V lost 3 bases, J lost 5 bases, and 20 bases lay in between. The V gene's germline CDR1 is SGDLS and CDR2 YYNGEE.

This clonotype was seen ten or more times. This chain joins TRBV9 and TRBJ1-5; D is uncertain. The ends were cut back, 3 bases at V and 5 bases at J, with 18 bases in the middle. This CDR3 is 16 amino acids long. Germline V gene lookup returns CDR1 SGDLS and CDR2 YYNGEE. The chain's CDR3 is CASSEKDSNWHQPQHF. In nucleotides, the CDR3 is TGTGCCAGCAGCGAGAAGGACTCGAACTGGCATCAGCCCCAGCATTTT.

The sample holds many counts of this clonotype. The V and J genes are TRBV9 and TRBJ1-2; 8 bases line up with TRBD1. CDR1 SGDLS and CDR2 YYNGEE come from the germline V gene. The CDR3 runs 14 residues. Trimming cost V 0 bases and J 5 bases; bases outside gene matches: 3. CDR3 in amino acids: CASSVAGQAYGYTF. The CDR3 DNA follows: TGTGCCAGCAGCGTAGCGGGACAGGCATATGGCTACACCTTC. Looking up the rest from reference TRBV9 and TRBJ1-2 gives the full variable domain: DSGVTQTPKHLITATGQRVTLRCSPRSGDLSVYWYQQSLDQGLQFLIQYYNGEERAKGNILERFSAQQFPDLHSELNLSSLELGDSALYFCASSVAGQAYGYTFGSGTRLTVV.

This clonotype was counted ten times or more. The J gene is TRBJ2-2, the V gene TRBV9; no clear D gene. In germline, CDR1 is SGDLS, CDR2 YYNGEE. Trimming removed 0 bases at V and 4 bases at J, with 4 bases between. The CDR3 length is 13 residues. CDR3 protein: CASSVAFTGELFF. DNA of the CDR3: TGTGCCAGCAGCGTAGCTTTCACCGGGGAGCTGTTTTTT.

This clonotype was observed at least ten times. DNA for the CDR3: TGTGCCAGCAGCGTAGCGGCGGTGGGGGGTTACGAGCAGTACTTC. Translating gives CASSVAAVGGYEQYF. J is TRBJ2-7 and V is TRBV9; D possibly corresponds to TRBD2 (6 bases). This CDR3 contains 15 residues. Trimming stripped 0 bases from V and 4 bases from J, with 14 bases between. Germline CDR1 is SGDLS and CDR2 is YYNGEE.

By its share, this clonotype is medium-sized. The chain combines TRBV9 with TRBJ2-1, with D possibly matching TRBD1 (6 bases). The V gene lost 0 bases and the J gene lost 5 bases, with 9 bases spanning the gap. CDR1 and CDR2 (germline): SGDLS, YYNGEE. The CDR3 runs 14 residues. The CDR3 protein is CASSVGAGDNEQFF. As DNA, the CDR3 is TGTGCCAGCAGCGTAGGGGCAGGGGACAATGAGCAGTTCTTC. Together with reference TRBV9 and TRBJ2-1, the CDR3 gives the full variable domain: DSGVTQTPKHLITATGQRVTLRCSPRSGDLSVYWYQQSLDQGLQFLIQYYNGEERAKGNILERFSAQQFPDLHSELNLSSLELGDSALYFCASSVGAGDNEQFFGPGTRLTVL.

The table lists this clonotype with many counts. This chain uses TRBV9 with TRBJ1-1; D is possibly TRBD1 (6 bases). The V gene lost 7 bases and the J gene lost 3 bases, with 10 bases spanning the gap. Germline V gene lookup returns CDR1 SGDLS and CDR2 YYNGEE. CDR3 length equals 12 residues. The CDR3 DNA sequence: TGTGCCAGCGGGGGGGCATACACTGAAGCTTTCTTT. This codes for CASGGAYTEAFF.